What follows are 14 T cell receptor beta chains derived from one specimen sequenced in a study of regulatory T cells in long-lasting Graves disease. Sample time point: newly diagnosed GD, antithyroid drugs for less than 3 months. From RNA extracted from PBMCs, the TCR library was made. Arm-PCR of CDR3 regions with iRepertoire HTBI primers generated TCR beta libraries. TCRdb called the multiplex PCR reads again in MiXCR, with one record for every CDR3 protein. Counted here are some 330,000 distinct CDR3 sequences, 12% occurring once; the ten biggest clones make up under 20%. The sample also formed part of further work on T cells in Graves' hyperthyroidism and ophthalmopathy.

Material: peripheral blood mononuclear cells (PBMCs), obtained at new diagnosis, from a patient treated with antithyroid drugs. Receptor source: a woman under 30 with Graves disease.

This clonotype occurred a few times. The chain is built from TRBV6-2 or TRBV6-3 and TRBJ1-2, with 7 bases aligning to TRBD1. Germline V lookup: CDR1 MNHEY, CDR2 SVGEGT. Unmatched junction bases numbered 5, after V lost 6 bases and J lost 4 bases. The CDR3 is 13 residues long. Here the CDR3 reads CASSQGGGYGYTF. CDR3 DNA: TGTGCCAGCAGCCAGGGGGGGGGCTATGGCTACACCTTC.

With regard to this clonotype: A much larger clone differs from this one at a single base, so this may be a read error. The conserved phenylalanine or tryptophan normally closing the CDR3 is absent here, so this likely arose from a read error. The chain combines TRBV7-2 with TRBJ1-5; D gene uncertain. Between the trimmed V and J ends, which lost 3 bases and 6 bases, there was a span of 6 bases. CDR1 SGHTA and CDR2 FQGNSA come from the germline V gene. This CDR3 comprises 12 residues. The CDR3 DNA follows: TGTGCCAGCAGCTTCTCGTTTCAGCCCCAGCATCTT. Translating gives CASSFSFQPQHL.

At least ten counts were recorded for this clonotype. The CDR3 DNA reads TGTGCCAGCAGCTTCTACCCGGAAGGGCCACATGAGCAGTTCTTC. This codes for CASSFYPEGPHEQFF. This chain connects TRBV11-2 to TRBJ2-1; D is undetermined. The V gene lost 3 bases and the J gene lost 8 bases, with 17 bases spanning the gap. The CDR3 consists of 15 residues. The germline gives CDR1 SGHAT, CDR2 FQNNGV.

This clonotype has ten or more counts. The chain combines TRBV29-1 with TRBJ1-5, with D possibly being TRBD1 (6 bases). This CDR3 has 12 residues. Trimming removed 5 bases at V and 11 bases at J, with 16 bases between. Germline CDR1 reads SQVTM; CDR2 reads ANQGSEA. CDR3 in DNA: TGCAGCGTTCTGGGGGCGGGTTCATCCCAGCATTTT. It yields the protein CSVLGAGSSQHF.

This clonotype showed up many times. The chain joins TRBV27 to TRBJ2-3, with 14 bases that match TRBD2. This CDR3 contains 17 residues. The V gene end was trimmed by 3 bases and the J gene end by 8 bases; junction bases not matched to a gene: 10. Germline V CDR1 and CDR2: MNHEY, SMNVEV (reference sequence). The CDR3 DNA is TGTGCCAGCAGTTTCAAGACTAGCGGGAGGGGCCCCGGTACGCAGTATTTT. It is translated as CASSFKTSGRGPGTQYF.

At least ten counts were recorded for this clonotype. V gene TRBV11-2 combines with J gene TRBJ1-2, with a tentative D call TRBD1 (6 bases). Germline V gene sequence: CDR1 SGHAT, CDR2 FQNNGV. This CDR3 has 17 amino acids. Trimming took off 5 bases at V and 1 base at J, with 20 bases between the two ends. CDR3 DNA: TGTGCCAGCAGCCGTAGGACAGATCACCAGATTAACTATGGCTACACCTTC. Translated, it gives CASSRRTDHQINYGYTF. The whole variable domain, filled in from reference TRBV11-2 and TRBJ1-2, reads EAGVAQSPRYKIIEKRQSVAFWCNPISGHATLYWYQQILGQGPKLLIQFQNNGVVDDSQLPKDRFSAERLKGVDSTLKIQPAKLEDSAVYLCASSRRTDHQINYGYTFGSGTRLTVV.

V is TRBV29-1 and J is TRBJ2-1; D unresolved. Germline-derived CDR1 and CDR2 are SQVTM and ANQGSEA. The CDR3 is made up of 14 amino acids. The V end was cut by 3 bases, the J end by 9 bases, with 18 bases between. This chain's CDR3 is CSVEKQSFSSEQFF. For the CDR3, the DNA is TGCAGCGTTGAGAAACAGTCGTTTTCCAGTGAGCAGTTCTTC.

The chain carries TRBV20-1 and TRBJ2-4; TRBD2 matches at 13 bases. Trimming took 6 bases from V and 1 from J; bases not matched to a gene: 9. The CDR3 loop spans 17 amino acids. CDR1 is DFQATT, CDR2 SNEGSKA, per germline (reference sequence). CDR3 region: CSAQGLAGLEAKNIQYF. DNA of the CDR3: TGCAGTGCCCAGGGACTAGCGGGGCTCGAGGCCAAAAACATTCAGTACTTC.

This clonotype has a count of ten or more. The V gene is TRBV20-1, the J gene TRBJ2-1, with 8 nucleotides matching TRBD2. The CDR3 covers 14 residues. The germline V gene has CDR1 DFQATT and CDR2 SNEGSKA (reference sequence). The V gene end was trimmed by 5 bases and the J gene end by 3 bases; junction bases not matched to a gene: 6. The CDR3 here is CSASGGTSYNEQFF. CDR3 sequence (DNA): TGCAGTGCTTCGGGGGGGACCAGCTACAATGAGCAGTTCTTC.

The rearrangement links TRBV7-2 to TRBJ2-1; 12 bases are shared with TRBD2. The CDR3 is made up of 14 amino acids. Germline-derived CDR1 and CDR2 are SGHTA and FQGNSA. Germline trimming cut 5 bases from V and 8 bases from J; bases unmatched to any gene: 4. Here the CDR3 DNA reads TGTGCCAGCAGCCCACTAGCGGGGGGTGATGAGCAGTTCTTC. Protein sequence: CASSPLAGGDEQFF.

Ten or more counts support this clonotype. The chain recombines TRBV12-3 or TRBV12-4 with TRBJ1-6; D unresolved. V was clipped by 6 bases and J by 9 bases, with 15 bases between them. The CDR3 covers 14 residues. Written as DNA, the CDR3 is TGTGCCAGCAGGCCGGGATCCTGGGGTTCACCCCTCCACTTT. Its protein is CASRPGSWGSPLHF.

The sample holds many counts of this clonotype. The gene calls are TRBV11-2 and TRBJ2-1, with TRBD2 identical over 7 bases. Germline V gene data show CDR1 as SGHAT and CDR2 as FQNNGV. The CDR3 contains 16 residues. J lost 0 bases, V lost 7 bases, and 9 bases had no gene match. Here the CDR3 reads CASIGRAGSSYNEQFF. CDR3 DNA sequence: TGTGCCAGCATCGGAAGAGCGGGGAGCTCCTACAATGAGCAGTTCTTC.

The rearrangement links TRBV3-1 to TRBJ2-7, with D possibly matching TRBD1 (7 bases). The V end lost 4 bases, the J end lost 4 bases, and 23 bases lay between the germline ends. Germline V gene sequence: CDR1 LGHDT, CDR2 YNNKEL (reference sequence). This CDR3 region has 17 residues. The CDR3 DNA follows: TGTGCCAGCAGCCGCTTAAGCAGGGGGGTTGAGATATACGAGCAGTACTTC. It yields the protein CASSRLSRGVEIYEQYF.

This clonotype was detected a few times. This chain joins TRBV30 and TRBJ1-2; possible D gene TRBD1, 5 bases. The V gene lost 0 bases and the J gene lost 11 bases, with 22 bases spanning the gap. Germline V gives CDR1 GTSNPN, CDR2 SVGIG (reference sequence). The CDR3 consists of 15 residues. The CDR3, as DNA: TGTGCCTGGAGTGTACAATCCGGGACTCAGAGGGGATACACCTTC. It codes for CAWSVQSGTQRGYTF.